This entry concerns a single T cell receptor beta chain. The sample is drawn from a study of CD8 T cells in Susac syndrome. The RNA input was about 0.5 to 1 ug, and it was reverse transcribed with random hexamers. Each CDR3 protein gets one entry after TCRdb re-called the immunoSEQ multiplex PCR reads with MiXCR. This sample yields about 130,000 distinct CDR3 sequences, of which approximately 95% are seen a single time; approximately 0.18% belongs to the top ten. Germline assignment: CDR1 DFQATT and CDR2 SNEGSKA (reference sequence). The CDR3 runs 13 residues. V dropped 7 bases and J dropped 8 bases, with 18 bases sitting between them.

This TCR was sampled from a human donor with Susac syndrome. This rearrangement joins TRBV20-1 to TRBJ2-1; a weak D match, TRBD2 (6 bases). The source material was CD8+ T cells from PBMCs. CDR3 sequence (DNA): TGCAGTGTGGTCCGGCGGGATAGAGATGAGCAGTTCTTC. It specifies CSVVRRDRDEQFF.